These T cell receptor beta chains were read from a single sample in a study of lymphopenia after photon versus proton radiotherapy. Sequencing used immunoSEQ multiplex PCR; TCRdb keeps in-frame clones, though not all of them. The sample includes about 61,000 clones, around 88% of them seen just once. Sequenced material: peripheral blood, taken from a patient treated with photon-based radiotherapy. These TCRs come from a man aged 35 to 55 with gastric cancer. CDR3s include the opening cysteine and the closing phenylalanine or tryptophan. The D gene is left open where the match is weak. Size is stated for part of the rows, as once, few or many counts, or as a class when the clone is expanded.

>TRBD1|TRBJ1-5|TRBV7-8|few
TGTGCCAGCATCGCAGGGACAGGGACCGCTCAGCCCCAGCATTTT
CASIAGTGTAQPQHF
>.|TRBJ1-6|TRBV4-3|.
TGCGCCAGCAGCCAAGATTTCCAGGGAACCGGGGCCCTCCACTTT
CASSQDFQGTGALHF
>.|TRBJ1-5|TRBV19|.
TGTGCCAGTAGTACCTCCTCAAAGGAGTATAGCAATCAGCCCCAGCATTTT
CASSTSSKEYSNQPQHF
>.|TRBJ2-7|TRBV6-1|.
TGTGCCAGCAGTGACTCGGGCAGGAGATACGAGCAGTACTTC
CASSDSGRRYEQYF
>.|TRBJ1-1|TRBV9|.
TGTGCCAGCAGCGGCGGGAGTGACACTGAAGCTTTCTTT
CASSGGSDTEAFF
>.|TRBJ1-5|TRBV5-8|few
TGTGCCAGCAGCTTGTCGGGTTCACAGCCCCAGCATTTT
CASSLSGSQPQHF
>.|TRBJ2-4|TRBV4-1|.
TGCGCCAGCAGCCAATTTCGACAGGCGAAAAACATTCAGTACTTC
CASSQFRQAKNIQYF
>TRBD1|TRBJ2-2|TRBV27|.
TGTGCCAGCAGTTTATTTAAAGGGACAGTGAACACCGGGGAGCTGTTTTTT
CASSLFKGTVNTGELFF
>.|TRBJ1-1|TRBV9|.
TGTGCCAGCAGCGTGGACAGCCGGCGGGACACTGAAGCTTTCTTT
CASSVDSRRDTEAFF
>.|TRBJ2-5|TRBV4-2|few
TGTGCCAGCAGCCAATCCACAGGGTCTTGGGAGACCCAGTACTTC
CASSQSTGSWETQYF
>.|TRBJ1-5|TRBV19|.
TGTGCCAGTAGTCTTCTCAATCAGCCCCAGCATTTT
CASSLLNQPQHF
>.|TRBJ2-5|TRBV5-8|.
TGTGCCAGCAGCTTGGGACTAGAAGAGACCCAGTACTTC
CASSLGLEETQYF
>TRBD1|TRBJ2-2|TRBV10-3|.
TGTGCCATGGGGGGACAGGGGGACACCGGGGAGCTGTTTTTT
CAMGGQGDTGELFF
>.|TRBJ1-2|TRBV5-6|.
TGTGCCAGCAGCTTGGCGTCACCTAACTATGGCTACACCTTC
CASSLASPNYGYTF
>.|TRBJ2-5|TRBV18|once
TGTGCCAGCTCAGCCGAAGAGACCCAGTACTTC
CASSAEETQYF
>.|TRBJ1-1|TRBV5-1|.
TGCGCCAGCAGCTTGGCCGGGGGCCTGAACACTGAAGCTTTCTTT
CASSLAGGLNTEAFF
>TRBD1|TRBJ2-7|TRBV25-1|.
TGTGCCAGCAGTCAGGACAGGACCCCTTACGAGCAGTACTTC
CASSQDRTPYEQYF
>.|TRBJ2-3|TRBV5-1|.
TGCGCCAGCAGCTTGCGGGGTGCAGGACTGGATACGCAGTATTTT
CASSLRGAGLDTQYF
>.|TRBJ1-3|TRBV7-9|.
TGTGCTACCGGGTGGGTTAACTCTGGAAACACCATATATTTT
CATGWVNSGNTIYF
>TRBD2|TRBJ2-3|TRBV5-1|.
TGCGCCAGCAGCTTGTGGGGACTAGGACCAGATACGCAGTATTTT
CASSLWGLGPDTQYF
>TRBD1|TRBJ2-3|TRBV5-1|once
TGCGCCAGCACCTCTAACCCAGGGGGTGGTGCAGATACGCAGTATTTT
CASTSNPGGGADTQYF
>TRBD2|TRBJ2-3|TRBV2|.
TGTGCCAGCAGCACCGGGGGGGATACGCAGTATTTT
CASSTGGDTQYF
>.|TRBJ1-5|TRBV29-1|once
TGCAGCGTGCGGACGGGCGGTCAGCCCCAGCATTTT
CSVRTGGQPQHF
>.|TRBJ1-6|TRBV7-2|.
TGTGCCAGCAGCTTAAGCAGGGATAATTCACCCCTCCACTTT
CASSLSRDNSPLHF
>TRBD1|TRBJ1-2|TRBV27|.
TGTGCCAGCAGTTTCGGCAGGGGAGGGGGCGGCTACACCTTC
CASSFGRGGGGYTF
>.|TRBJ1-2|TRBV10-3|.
TGTGCCATCAGTGGGACAGAAAACTATGGCTACACCTTC
CAISGTENYGYTF
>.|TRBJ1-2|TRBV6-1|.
TGTGCCAGCAGTGTGGGAGGGAATGGCTACACCTTC
CASSVGGNGYTF
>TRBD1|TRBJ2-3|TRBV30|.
TGTGCCTGGGGGACAGGGGGGGCAGATACGCAGTATTTT
CAWGTGGADTQYF
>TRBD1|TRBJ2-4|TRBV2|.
TGTGCCAGCAGTGGAGCCGGGACAGGGGGCATTCAGTACTTC
CASSGAGTGGIQYF
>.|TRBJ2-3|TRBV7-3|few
TGTGCCAGCAGCTTAGGAGGGTTGGATACGCAGTATTTT
CASSLGGLDTQYF
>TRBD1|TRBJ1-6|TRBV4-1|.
TGCGCCAGCAGCCAAGATGCCTCGACAGGGGGCCGGTCACCCCTCCACTTT
CASSQDASTGGRSPLHF
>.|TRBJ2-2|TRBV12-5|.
TGTGCTAGTGGTTTGGTGGTCAGCGCGAACACCGGGGAGCTGTTTTTT
CASGLVVSANTGELFF
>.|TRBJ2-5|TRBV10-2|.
TGCGCCAGCAGTGAGCTTGAGGGCTGGGGGCAAGAGACCCAGTACTTC
CASSELEGWGQETQYF
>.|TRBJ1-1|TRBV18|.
TGTGCCAGCTCCCTCTATTCTGGGGACACTGAAGCTTTCTTT
CASSLYSGDTEAFF
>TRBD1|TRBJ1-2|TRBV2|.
TGTGCCAGCAGTGAGGTGACAGGGTCAAACTATGGCTACACCTTC
CASSEVTGSNYGYTF
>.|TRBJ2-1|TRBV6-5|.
TGTGCCAGCAGTTACGAGGGGAGCTCCTACAATGAGCAGTTCTTC
CASSYEGSSYNEQFF
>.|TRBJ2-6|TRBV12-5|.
TGTGCTAGTGCCGAGGCCAACGTCCTGACTTTC
CASAEANVLTF
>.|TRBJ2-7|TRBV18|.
TGTGCCAGCTCACCACACCAATACTCCTACGAGCAGTACTTC
CASSPHQYSYEQYF
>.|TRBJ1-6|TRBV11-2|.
TGTGCCAGCACCGCCGGGGTACATAATTCACCCCTCCACTTT
CASTAGVHNSPLHF